Each of the 4 T cell receptor beta chains below was sequenced from the same sample in a study of shared clonotypes between healthy human individuals. The repertoire was sequenced with immunoSEQ multiplex PCR; TCRdb's copy has only in-frame clones and lacks some. The sample gives about 96,000 clones, over 60% of which show up once; roughly 50% is in the top ten. Sequenced material: memory CD8+ T cells sorted from blood. This sample's subset: CD45RO+ cells pooled with CCR7-negative TemRA cells. The receptor set was obtained from a man younger than 40 in good health.

This clone was seen a handful of times. V gene TRBV13 combines with J gene TRBJ1-1; 10 bases fit TRBD1. V shed 5 bases and J 1 base; nucleotides not matched to a gene: 4. From germline, CDR1 is PRHDT and CDR2 FYEKMQ (reference sequence). CDR3 length: 15 amino acids. The CDR3 loop is CASSPRDRGNTEAFF. CDR3 DNA: TGTGCCAGCAGCCCCCGGGACAGGGGGAACACTGAAGCTTTCTTT.

This clone was seen at least ten times. The V and J genes are TRBV7-9 and TRBJ2-5, with a tentative D call TRBD2 (6 bases). V lost 3 bases and J lost 4, with 15 bases in between. The length of the CDR3 is 15 residues. The V gene's germline CDR1 is SEHNR and CDR2 FQNEAQ (reference sequence). CDR3 DNA sequence: TGTGCCAGCAGCTTCGCCAGGAGGGGCGGAGAGACCCAGTACTTC. It yields the protein CASSFARRGGETQYF.

There are a few counts of this clone. This is likely an artifact of a read error, given a far larger clone one base away. Other DNA sequences in the sample encode the same CDR3. Written as DNA, the CDR3 is TGTGCCAGCAGTTTACACTACGAGCAGTACTTC. It encodes CASSLHYEQYF. V is TRBV28 and J is TRBJ2-7; D unclear. From germline, CDR1 is MDHEN and CDR2 SYDVKM. CDR3 length equals 11 residues. Trimming left V 2 bases short and J 3 bases short, with 2 bases between.

V and J are TRBV11-3 and TRBJ2-2, with D unclear. Germline CDR1 reads SGHNT; CDR2 reads YENEEA. The CDR3 extends over 14 amino acids. V gave up 5 bases and J gave up 1 base, with 8 bases separating them. The CDR3 DNA sequence: TGTGCCAGCAGCGCAGTAGTGAACACCGGGGAGCTGTTTTTT. Protein product: CASSAVVNTGELFF.